This entry describes one TCR beta chain. The junction had 8 bases not matched to a gene; V was cut back by 5 bases and J by 5 bases. CDR3 length: 16 amino acids. CDR1 is MNHNS and CDR2 is SASEGT in the germline V gene. The data are from a study of CD8 T cells in ankylosing spondylitis. TCRdb re-derived calls from the 5' RACE reads in MiXCR, one entry per CDR3 protein. The table records about 320,000 distinct CDR3 sequences, roughly 10% of them present only once. The material sequenced was blood, either unsorted or a sorted T cell fraction (not recorded which). V usage is TRBV6-1 and J usage is TRBJ2-3; 12 nucleotides match TRBD2. This receptor was identified in a female donor with ankylosing spondylitis or in good health (not recorded which). DNA for the CDR3: TGTGCCAGCAGTCAGGGTCTAGCGGGGGGGGGAGATACGCAGTATTTT. Its translation: CASSQGLAGGGDTQYF.